A selection of T cell receptor beta chains follows, all from one sample in a study of cytomegalovirus exposure and HLA in healthy donors. TCRdb's copy holds only in-frame clones and misses some; the assay was immunoSEQ multiplex PCR. The sample holds more than 140,000 clones; roughly 85% are singletons and the top ten take about 0.66%. The sequenced sample was PBMCs. The origin of the receptors is a male donor in good health and CMV-seronegative. The CDR3 runs from the conserved cysteine through the conserved F or W. A D gene is named only where the DNA matches it firmly. Clone size is stated in some rows and not others, as once, few, many or a class when expanded.

v_gene	abundance	d_gene	j_gene	CDR3nt	CDR3aa
TRBV7-2	.	.	TRBJ2-4	TGTGCCAGCAGCTTAGCACAGCCTAAAAACATTCAGTACTTC	CASSLAQPKNIQYF
TRBV4-1	.	TRBD2	TRBJ2-3	TGCGCCAGCAGCCAAGAAGGGCGGGGGGGCCCCACAGATACGCAGTATTTT	CASSQEGRGGPTDTQYF
TRBV10-3	.	.	TRBJ1-2	TGTGCCACCAGGACTGAGTATTGGAGTGGCTACACCTTC	CATRTEYWSGYTF
TRBV29-1	.	TRBD1	TRBJ2-1	TGCAGCGTCTCCGGGACAGGTGCCTACAATGAGCAGTTCTTC	CSVSGTGAYNEQFF
TRBV19	.	TRBD1	TRBJ1-1	TGTGCCAGTAGTCCGGACAGGGGCACTGAAGCTTTCTTT	CASSPDRGTEAFF
TRBV5-6	.	TRBD2	TRBJ2-3	TGTGCCAGCAGCCGAGGGACTAGCGGGACCTTCGCAGATACGCAGTATTTT	CASSRGTSGTFADTQYF
TRBV12-5	.	TRBD1	TRBJ2-3	TGTGCTAGTGCCCGGGACAGGCGGACAGATACGCAGTATTTT	CASARDRRTDTQYF
TRBV7-2	.	TRBD1	TRBJ2-7	TGTGCCAGCAGCTTAGAAACAGGGGAAACCTACGAGCAGTACTTC	CASSLETGETYEQYF
TRBV29-1	once	.	TRBJ1-1	TGCAGCGTTATCCCCTTGGGAGGGAACACTGAAGCTTTCTTT	CSVIPLGGNTEAFF
TRBV9	.	.	TRBJ1-1	TGTGCCAGCAGCGTAGAACACCTGAACACTGAAGCTTTCTTT	CASSVEHLNTEAFF
TRBV29-1	.	.	TRBJ2-7	TGCAGCGTTGAAGTGTCAGGATTCTACGAGCAGTACTTC	CSVEVSGFYEQYF
TRBV6-5	few	TRBD2	TRBJ2-7	TGTGCCAGCACTCGGGGGGACTCCTACGAGCAGTACTTC	CASTRGDSYEQYF
TRBV6-1	.	.	TRBJ1-5	TGTGCCAGCAGGGGCAGCAATCAGCCCCAGCATTTT	CASRGSNQPQHF
TRBV7-3	.	.	TRBJ2-1	TGTGCCAGCAGCTCCTTGACAGCCAACAATGAGCAGTTCTTC	CASSSLTANNEQFF
TRBV7-2	once	TRBD2	TRBJ2-1	TGTGCCAGCAGCTCGACTAGCGGGCCCTCCTACAATGAGCAGTTCTTC	CASSSTSGPSYNEQFF
TRBV30	.	TRBD2	TRBJ2-7	TGTGCCTGGAATGCGGGGGGGCCTAACGAGCAGTACTTC	CAWNAGGPNEQYF